This TCR beta chain appears in the sequencing data of a study of blood T cells in healthy people across ages. Study as a whole: In model experiments, template switching was able to capture about one barcoded beta molecule for every two T cells that were present. Study-wide points: The unsorted PBMCs prevented any conclusive comparison of naive versus antigen-experienced cells. Across the age range, TCR beta diversity per million T cells fell in a roughly linear way.

A sample-barcoded 5' primer and a J-beta primer mix were used in a second PCR of about 7 to 12 cycles. TCRdb reprocessed the 5' RACE reads via MiXCR and lists one record per CDR3 protein. The sample records about 720,000 distinct CDR3 sequences, approximately 21% being singletons. Each sample provided at least 6 micrograms of extracted total RNA. On this clonotype: The antigen is not known.

Germline V CDR1 and CDR2: SGHTA, FQGNSA. The CDR3 is made up of 12 amino acids. The clonotype was recovered from a man between 65 and 80 years old in good health. The sequenced sample consisted of blood. The rearrangement joins TRBV7-2 to TRBJ2-5; D uncertain. The J call is doubtful: the DNA matches TRBJ2-7 better. In DNA form, the CDR3 reads TGTGCCAGCAGCTCCCCGGCGTACGAGCAGTACTTC. Translating it yields CASSSPAYEQYF.